This T cell receptor beta chain was identified in a study of blood T cell repertoires in COVID-19 (dated by TCRdb to about 2020). Regarding the complete study: Samples from collaborators originated in the United States, Italy and Spain and spanned both the acute and convalescent phases of COVID-19. The material from the prospective study consisted of cDNA or gDNA derived from T cells, B-cell-depleted T cells, or PBMCs. Deeply sampled blood TCRbeta repertoires from subjects exposed to, actively infected with, or recovered from COVID-19 were included in the dataset. The repertoires were made available in a free public database intended to serve as a resource for research on the immune response to SARS-CoV-2. The samples were drawn from two sources: the first 160 participants of the ongoing ImmuneRACE study, and 1,254 subjects contributed by 6 global collaborators. The sample metadata nearly always contained a de-identified subject ID, COVID-19 status, age in years and sex. Where available, HLA class I and class II types were obtained from metadata supplied by the sample provider rather than from assay-based typing. The study at large found these results: How much clinical and demographic metadata was included differed by source and by participant, and the metadata was provided uncurated.

The immunoSEQ Assay, a bias-controlled multiplex PCR, was used to amplify TCRbeta CDR3 regions from genomic DNA. The source study handled its data this way. The number of nucleated cells in each sample was estimated from the amplification of reference gene primers within the assay. To quantify the absolute abundance of each unique TCRbeta CDR3 rearrangement, sequence reads were collapsed and filtered. Productive Simpson clonality was computed per sample as the square root of Simpson's diversity index over productive rearrangements. This is the immuneACCESS table as TCRdb keeps it, with only in-frame sequences that have V and J called. A part of the clones is gone; compared with another copy, unresolved V genes explain less than half, and the rest is unexplained. D and trimming were read from the DNA, whereas the V and J calls and clone size are those reported in that table. The sample table contains about 84,000 clones; only one count was recorded for about 83% of them. The ten top clones hold 25% to 30% of the sample.

Each collaborating institution followed its own protocols to collect whole blood in K2EDTA tubes. For TCRbeta analysis, collaborator samples were shipped as frozen whole blood, as isolated PBMCs, or as DNA extracted from either sample type. After removal of 4 bases from V and 7 bases from J, the junction retains 4 bases not matched to a gene. Sequences SGHTA (CDR1) and FQGNSA (CDR2) are obtained from the germline V gene. Including the terminal cysteine and phenylalanine, the CDR3 comprises 13 residues. Just CDR3 DNA is preserved here, 39 bases in frame from base 1. Points on this clone: Its antigen target is currently unknown. No quality values exist for individual bases; no much larger clone is one base distant.

Sequences were obtained from peripheral blood. The TCR sequence derives from an elderly woman with acute or convalescent COVID-19. This receptor chain uses TRBV7-2 and TRBJ1-2, with 9 junctional bases fitting TRBD1. CDR3 reads: CASSSYRGLGYTF. At the DNA level, the sequence is TGTGCCAGCAGCTCGTACAGGGGGCTTGGCTACACCTTC.